Included here is one T cell receptor (beta chain) sequence, with context. What it binds is unknown. Per the germline V gene, CDR1 is SGHNT and CDR2 is YENEEA. CDR3 length: 15 residues. UMI labels and 5' RACE were used to prepare the TRB cDNA libraries. TCRdb reprocessed the 5' RACE reads; each CDR3 protein has one entry and no DNA is given. The table gives about 120,000 distinct CDR3 sequences; the top ten clones make up approximately 0.29% of it. These data belong to a study of CXCR3-negative and CXCR3-positive naive CD8 T cells. General observations from the study: Cryopreservation partially decreased CXCR3 expression, and most assays used fresh PBMCs. CXCR3-expressing naive cells carried TRB CDR3s more hydrophobic than those of CXCR3-negative naive cells. Surface CD5 looked about the same in the naive subsets, so the authors worked out TCR strength from TRB CDR3 properties.

The V and J genes are TRBV11-3 and TRBJ2-2; TCRdb designates TRBD1, a call that cannot be tested without DNA. The TCR was taken from a human donor in good health. Some clones in this sample may be carry-over from other donors' samples. What was sequenced was naive CXCR3- CD8+ T cells from blood. The subset is: CD45RO-CCR7+CD27+CD95- naive CD8+ T cells lacking CXCR3 (TNR3-). The CDR3 here is CASSLYRDNTGELFF.